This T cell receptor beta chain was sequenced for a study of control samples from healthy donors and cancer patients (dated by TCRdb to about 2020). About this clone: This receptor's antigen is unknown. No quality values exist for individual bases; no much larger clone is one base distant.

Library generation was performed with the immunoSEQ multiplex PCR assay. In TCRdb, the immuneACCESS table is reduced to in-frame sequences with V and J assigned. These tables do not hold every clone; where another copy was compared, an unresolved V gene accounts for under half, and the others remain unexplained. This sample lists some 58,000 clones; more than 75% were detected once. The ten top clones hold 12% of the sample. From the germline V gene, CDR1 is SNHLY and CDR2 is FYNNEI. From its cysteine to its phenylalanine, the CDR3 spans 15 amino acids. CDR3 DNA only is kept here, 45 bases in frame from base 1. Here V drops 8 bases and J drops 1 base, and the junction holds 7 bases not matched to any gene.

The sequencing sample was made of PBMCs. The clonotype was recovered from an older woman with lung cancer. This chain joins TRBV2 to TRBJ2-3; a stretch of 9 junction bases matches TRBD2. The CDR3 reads CASEKRGAGTDTQYF. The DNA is TGTGCCAGCGAGAAGCGGGGGGCGGGCACAGATACGCAGTATTTT. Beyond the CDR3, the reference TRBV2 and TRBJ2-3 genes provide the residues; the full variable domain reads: EPEVTQTPSHQVTQMGQEVILRCVPISNHLYFYWYRQILGQKVEFLVSFYNNEISEKSEIFDDQFSVERPDGSNFTLKIRSTKLEDSAMYFCASEKRGAGTDTQYFGPGTRLTVL.